Sequencing of this T cell receptor beta chain was carried out in a study of blood T cell repertoires in COVID-19. As for the study in general: COVID-19 samples collected from the United States, Italy and Spain covered acute and convalescent phases. Nucleic acid was either cDNA or gDNA, and it came from T cells, B-cell-depleted T cells, or PBMCs.

J gave up 3 bases and V 5 bases, and 5 bases lay outside the gene matches. From germline, CDR1 is LNHDA and CDR2 SQIVND (reference sequence). The CDR3 spans 14 residues. The repertoire was sequenced with immunoSEQ multiplex PCR; TCRdb's copy has only in-frame clones and lacks some. The data show over 200,000 clones, 85% to 90% seen once. This TCR was sampled from a man in his forties or fifties with COVID-19, enrolled during active disease. The J gene is TRBJ2-7, the V gene TRBV19, with TRBD1 identical over 9 bases. The sequencing input was peripheral blood. The CDR3 is CASSPRDRVYEQYF. The CDR3, as DNA: TGTGCCAGTAGTCCCCGGGACAGGGTCTACGAGCAGTACTTC.